This T cell receptor (beta chain) originates from a study of T cells after yellow fever vaccination. The germline V gene has CDR1 SGHVS and CDR2 FNYEAQ. V was trimmed by 3 bases and J by 4 bases, leaving 15 bases between them. The CDR3 has 16 residues. Each CDR3 protein is one row after TCRdb ran MiXCR on the 5' RACE reads. This repertoire shows approximately 160,000 distinct CDR3 sequences, approximately 9.9% found once; its top ten account for about a third. The material was CD8+ T cells sorted from PBMCs, obtained 45 days after the yellow fever booster vaccination. This chain joins TRBV7-6 and TRBJ1-4; possibly TRBD1 for D (5 bases). The clonotype was recovered from a man younger than 30 who received the YFV17D yellow fever vaccine. In DNA form, the CDR3 reads TGTGCCAGCAGCTTGGGAAGGGGCGGCGTTAATGAAAAACTGTTTTTT. Protein: CASSLGRGGVNEKLFF.